What follows describes a single T cell receptor (beta chain). How the authors handled the data: Reference gene primers were amplified, and this amplification served to estimate nucleated cell counts. Sequencing was performed with immunoSEQ multiplex PCR; in TCRdb, only in-frame clones are kept and a portion is missing. Clone size and the V and J calls come from that table; the DNA yielded D and trimming. The table includes about 240,000 clones, about 73% detected once. The source of the sample is a study of blood T cell repertoires in COVID-19. Looking at the study overall: The United States, Italy and Spain provided the acute and convalescent COVID-19 samples.

V was trimmed by 5 bases and J by 5 bases, leaving 15 bases between them. The CDR3 has 15 residues. Looked up from germline, CDR1 is MNHEY and CDR2 is SVGEGT. The origin of this receptor is an elderly woman with acute or convalescent COVID-19. This chain uses TRBV6-2 or TRBV6-3 with TRBJ2-2, with a weak D call TRBD1 (6 bases). Material for sequencing was peripheral blood. CDR3 coding DNA: TGTGCCAGCAGTAACAGGGTTGTCCGTACCGGGGAGCTGTTTTTT. Translation gives CASSNRVVRTGELFF.